This TCR beta chain was retrieved from a study of blood T cell repertoires in COVID-19. Study as a whole: Some COVID-19 samples were acute and others convalescent; all came from the United States, Italy and Spain. Sample material is recorded as cDNA or gDNA derived from T cells, B-cell-depleted T cells, or PBMCs.

Germline V CDR1 and CDR2: KGHSH, LQKENI. The CDR3 has 14 amino acids. Trimming shortened V by 0 bases and J by 5 bases, and 10 bases separated the two germline ends. The study drew participants aged roughly 18 to 95 years from approximately 23 US areas. Cohort placement rested on clinical history that participants reported themselves. This clone was recorded once. Sequenced by immunoSEQ multiplex PCR; TCRdb stores in-frame clones only, minus some. The profile shows 110,000 to 150,000 clones, around 85% of them singletons. Sequences were obtained from PBMCs or T cells enriched from blood (not recorded which). The receptor was derived from a middle-aged woman who had recovered from COVID-19. This sequence joins TRBV18 and TRBJ1-1; D gene unclear. The CDR3 bases are TGTGCCAGCTCACCACCCCCAGGCGGGACTGAAGCTTTCTTT. Translated: CASSPPPGGTEAFF.